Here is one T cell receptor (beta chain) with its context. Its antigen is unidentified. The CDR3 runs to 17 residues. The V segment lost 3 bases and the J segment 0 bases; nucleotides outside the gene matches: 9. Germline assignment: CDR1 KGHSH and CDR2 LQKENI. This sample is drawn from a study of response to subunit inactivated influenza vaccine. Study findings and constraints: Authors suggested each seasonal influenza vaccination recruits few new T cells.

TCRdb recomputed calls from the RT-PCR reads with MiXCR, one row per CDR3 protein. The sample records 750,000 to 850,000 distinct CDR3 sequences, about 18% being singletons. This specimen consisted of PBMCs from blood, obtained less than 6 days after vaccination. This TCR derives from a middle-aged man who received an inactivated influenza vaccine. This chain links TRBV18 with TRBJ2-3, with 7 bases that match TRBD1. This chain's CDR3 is CASSPRDSLASTDTQYF. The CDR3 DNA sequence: TGTGCCAGCTCACCCCGGGACAGCCTCGCTAGCACAGATACGCAGTATTTT.